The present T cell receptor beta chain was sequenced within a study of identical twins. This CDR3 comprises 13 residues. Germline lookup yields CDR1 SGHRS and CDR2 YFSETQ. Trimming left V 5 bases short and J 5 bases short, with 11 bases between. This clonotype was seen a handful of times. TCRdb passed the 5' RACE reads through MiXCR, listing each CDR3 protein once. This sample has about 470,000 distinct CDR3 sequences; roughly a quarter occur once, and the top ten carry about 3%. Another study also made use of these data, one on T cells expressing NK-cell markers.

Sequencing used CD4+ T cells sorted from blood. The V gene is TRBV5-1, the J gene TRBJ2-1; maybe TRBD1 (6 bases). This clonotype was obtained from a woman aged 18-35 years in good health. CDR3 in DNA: TGCGCCAGCAGACAGGGTCAAAACAATGAGCAGTTCTTC. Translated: CASRQGQNNEQFF.